The TCR beta chain under discussion was sequenced for a study of blood T cell repertoires in COVID-19. Study in general: The cDNA or gDNA used as material had been derived from T cells, B-cell-depleted T cells, or PBMCs.

Measured with immunoSEQ multiplex PCR; TCRdb has only the in-frame clones, and not every one. The table records fewer than 200,000 clones, approximately 80% of them present only once. Turning to this clone: The sample carries other DNA sequences with the same CDR3.

CDR3 length: 13 amino acids. V was cut by 0 bases and J by 2 bases, with 5 bases left in between. From germline, CDR1 is SGDLS and CDR2 YYNGEE. This sequence was found in a woman in her 50s with active or convalescent COVID-19. Input material: peripheral blood. This rearrangement joins TRBV9 to TRBJ2-5, with D unresolved. CDR3: CASSVASQETQYF. The CDR3 nucleotides read TGTGCCAGCAGCGTAGCTTCGCAAGAGACCCAGTACTTC.